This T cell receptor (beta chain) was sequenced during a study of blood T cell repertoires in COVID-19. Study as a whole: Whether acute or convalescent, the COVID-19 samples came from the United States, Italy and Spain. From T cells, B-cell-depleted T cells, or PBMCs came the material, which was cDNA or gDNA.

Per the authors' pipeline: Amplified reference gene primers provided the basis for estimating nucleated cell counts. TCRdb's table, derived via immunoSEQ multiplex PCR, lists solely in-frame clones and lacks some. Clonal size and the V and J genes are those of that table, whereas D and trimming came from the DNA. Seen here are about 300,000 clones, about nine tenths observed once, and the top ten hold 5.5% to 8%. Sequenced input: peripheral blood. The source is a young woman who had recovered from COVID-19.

CDR3 loop: CASSLGAGGYTF. The CDR3 bases are TGTGCCAGCAGTTTGGGGGCTGGAGGCTACACCTTC. The chain couples TRBV28 to TRBJ1-2; maybe TRBD1 (6 bases). V was trimmed by 3 bases and J by 8 bases, leaving 10 bases between them. The CDR3 has 12 residues. Germline V gives CDR1 MDHEN, CDR2 SYDVKM.